These 2 T cell receptor beta chains were sequenced from one sample in a study of beta chain features in type 1 diabetes. The study, taken as a whole, reports: Among patients with Type 1 diabetes, TCRB CDR3s were moderately but significantly shorter in every one of the four CD4+ subsets.

The authors reverse transcribed all of the isolated RNA, so sequencing captured expressed TCRB transcripts. Libraries were prepared by immunoSEQ multiplex PCR; TCRdb keeps only in-frame clonotypes and omits some of them. The table includes about 710,000 clones, more than 12% detected once. No cognate antigen is known for these TCRs. The specimen was naive CD4+ T cells from blood. These receptors came from a man younger than 30 with type 1 diabetes.

V usage is TRBV28 and J usage is TRBJ1-5; 9 nucleotides align to TRBD1. This CDR3 has 17 amino acids. Germline V gives CDR1 MDHEN, CDR2 SYDVKM. Trimming at V came to 3 bases and at J to 0 bases, leaving 6 bases not matched to a gene. This chain's CDR3 is CASSFWGQGYSNQPQHF. CDR3 DNA sequence: TGTGCCAGCAGTTTTTGGGGACAGGGTTATAGCAATCAGCCCCAGCATTTT.

J is TRBJ1-2 and V is TRBV6-1, with D perhaps matching TRBD1 (6 bases). The CDR3 has 14 residues. The germline gives CDR1 MNHNS, CDR2 SASEGT. V was pared by 7 bases and J by 3 bases, with 15 bases between. This CDR3 is CASTWTVPDYGYTF. The CDR3 bases are TGTGCCAGCACCTGGACAGTCCCCGACTATGGCTACACCTTC.